The 31 T cell receptor beta chains listed next were all sequenced from one sample in a study of post-analysis software for immune sequencing data. Study-wide results and limits: A few TRBV segments occurring more often in patients than controls included TRBV5-6, TRBV5-1 and TRBV20-1.

Unique molecular identifiers tagged the TCR beta cDNA libraries. TCRdb independently ran MiXCR on the PCR reads; one entry per CDR3 protein. This table holds approximately 690,000 distinct CDR3 sequences, over 45% found once. These receptors lack a known antigen. Sequencing used blood. These receptors were obtained from a girl aged 2-10 years with multiple sclerosis.

This clonotype was picked up a small number of times. CDR3 protein: CSVVQGGTEAFF. The CDR3 DNA follows: TGCAGCGTTGTACAGGGAGGTACTGAAGCTTTCTTT. J is TRBJ1-1 and V is TRBV29-1; D perhaps matches TRBD1 (6 bases). This CDR3 is 12 amino acids long. Looked up from germline, CDR1 is SQVTM and CDR2 is ANQGSEA. The V end was cut by 4 bases, the J end by 5 bases, with 11 bases between.

CDR3 bases: TGTGCCCTCGGGGACTACAATGAGCAGTTCTTC. This translates into CALGDYNEQFF. The V gene is TRBV11-2, the J gene TRBJ2-1; tentatively, D is TRBD2 (5 bases). The CDR3 contains 11 residues. Germline loops: CDR1 SGHAT, CDR2 FQNNGV. Trimming took off 11 bases at V and 3 bases at J, with 8 bases between the two ends. The full variable domain, with the rest looked up from reference TRBV11-2 and TRBJ2-1, is EAGVAQSPRYKIIEKRQSVAFWCNPISGHATLYWYQQILGQGPKLLIQFQNNGVVDDSQLPKDRFSAERLKGVDSTLKIQPAKLEDSAVYLCALGDYNEQFFGPGTRLTVL.

The chain is built from TRBV4-1 and TRBJ1-6; TRBD1 matches at 8 bases. Germline CDR1 and CDR2: MGHRA and YSYEKL. J was trimmed by 7 bases and V by 2 bases; bases with no gene match: 10. The CDR3 length is 17 residues. The CDR3 spells CASSQTSTGVWNSPLHF. The CDR3 DNA is TGCGCCAGCAGCCAAACCTCGACAGGGGTCTGGAATTCACCCCTCCACTTT.

The chain has TRBV3-1 and TRBJ1-2; 9 bases fit TRBD1. Germline V gene data show CDR1 as LGHDT and CDR2 as YNNKEL (reference sequence). CDR3 length equals 14 residues. The V and J ends lost 6 bases and 7 bases, in that order; junction bases with no gene match: 9. This CDR3 is CASSSGTGGIGYTF. CDR3 DNA sequence: TGTGCCAGCAGTTCGGGAACAGGGGGCATTGGCTACACCTTC.

The genes are TRBV7-3 and TRBJ2-5; D is possibly TRBD2 (6 bases). V shed 3 bases and J shed 3 bases, with 11 bases lying between them. The CDR3 totals 14 residues. Per the germline V gene, CDR1 is SGHTA and CDR2 is FQGTGA. The CDR3 coding sequence is TGTGCCAGCAGCTTCTGGGGGGTCAAAGAGACCCAGTACTTC. Its translation: CASSFWGVKETQYF.

This rearrangement joins TRBV7-9 to TRBJ1-2, with D unclear. Germline V gives CDR1 SEHNR, CDR2 FQNEAQ (reference sequence). The CDR3 is made up of 15 amino acids. The V end lost 5 bases, the J end lost 0 bases, and 13 bases lay between the germline ends. The CDR3 loop is CASSETLPTNYGYTF. DNA of the CDR3: TGTGCCAGCAGCGAGACCTTGCCGACTAACTATGGCTACACCTTC.

The gene calls are TRBV7-9 and TRBJ2-1, with no clear D. CDR3 length equals 15 residues. Trimming removed 0 bases from V and 2 bases from J, with 8 bases in between. CDR1 is SEHNR, CDR2 FQNEAQ, per germline (reference sequence). The CDR3 is CASSLAATTYNEQFF. CDR3 nucleotides: TGTGCCAGCAGCTTAGCGGCTACCACCTACAATGAGCAGTTCTTC.

V is TRBV12-3 or TRBV12-4 and J is TRBJ1-6, with TRBD1 as a possible D gene (5 bases). V gave up 5 bases and J gave up 6 bases, with 8 bases separating them. The CDR3 contains 13 residues. The CDR3 protein is CASSGAVNSPLHF. CDR3 DNA: TGTGCCAGCAGTGGGGCAGTTAATTCACCCCTCCACTTT.

The rearrangement joins TRBV11-3 to TRBJ2-1; 11 bases are shared with TRBD2. V shed 5 bases, J shed 9 bases, and the junction held 6 bases outside the gene matches. CDR3 length: 14 residues. Germline V lookup: CDR1 SGHNT, CDR2 YENEEA. The CDR3 protein is CASSPRTSGPEQFF. The DNA of the CDR3 is TGTGCCAGCAGCCCCCGGACTAGCGGGCCTGAGCAGTTCTTC.

This clonotype was found a few times. The V gene is TRBV20-1, the J gene TRBJ2-1; 9 bases are shared with TRBD2. CDR1 and CDR2 from the germline V gene are DFQATT and SNEGSKA (reference sequence). V shed 0 bases and J 9 bases; nucleotides not matched to a gene: 12. This CDR3 has 16 amino acids. Written as DNA, the CDR3 is TGCAGTGCTAGAGATTTGGGCGGGAGGGGCTGGAGTGAGCAGTTCTTC. Translation gives CSARDLGGRGWSEQFF.

The gene calls are TRBV7-2 and TRBJ1-1; D gene unclear. There are 14 residues in the CDR3. V lost 2 bases to trimming and J lost 3 bases, with 10 bases between them. Looked up from germline, CDR1 is SGHTA and CDR2 is FQGNSA. The DNA for the CDR3 is TGTGCCAGCAGCTTATACGGGCCGGACACTGAAGCTTTCTTT. This codes for CASSLYGPDTEAFF.

CDR3 sequence: CATSDRPGGTQYF. The CDR3, as DNA: TGTGCCACCAGTGATCGACCGGGAGGGACCCAGTACTTC. The chain carries TRBV24-1 and TRBJ2-7, with 7 positions matching TRBD2. The end of the DNA aligns better with TRBJ2-5, so the J call may be wrong. CDR1 and CDR2 (germline): KGHDR, SFDVKD. This CDR3 contains 13 residues.

The chain links TRBV7-6 to TRBJ2-7; perhaps TRBD2 as D (5 bases). The J call may be in error: the DNA end matches TRBJ2-5 better. The CDR3 extends over 15 amino acids. Germline V lookup: CDR1 SGHVS, CDR2 FNYEAQ. Written as DNA, the CDR3 is TGTGCCAGCAGTCCCTTCGAGGGCATGGCGGAGACCCAGTACTTC. Its translation: CASSPFEGMAETQYF.

The gene calls are TRBV2 and TRBJ1-1, with D unresolved. V gave up 10 bases and J gave up 3 bases, with 15 bases separating them. Germline CDR1 is SNHLY and CDR2 is FYNNEI. The CDR3 is made up of 13 amino acids. In DNA, the CDR3 is TGTGCCAACACCCGGGGTCTCTACACTGAAGCTTTCTTT. It specifies CANTRGLYTEAFF.

This chain joins TRBV7-8 and TRBJ1-2, with 9 positions matching TRBD1. With 2 bases clipped from V and 3 bases from J, the junction kept 4 bases outside the gene matches. Germline V gene data show CDR1 as SGHVS and CDR2 as FQNEAQ. The CDR3 is 15 amino acids. The CDR3 reads CASSLIRTGDYGYTF. The DNA for the CDR3 is TGTGCCAGCAGCTTAATAAGGACAGGGGACTATGGCTACACCTTC.

The V and J genes are TRBV11-1 and TRBJ2-1, with no clear D. Germline lookup yields CDR1 SGHAT and CDR2 FQDESV (reference sequence). This CDR3 comprises 21 residues. The germline V and J ends were trimmed by 5 bases and 0 bases, with 29 bases remaining between them. CDR3 sequence: CASSPSAGSTPGRSSYNEQFF. The CDR3 nucleotides are TGTGCCAGCAGCCCCTCGGCAGGTTCGACCCCTGGCCGGAGCTCCTACAATGAGCAGTTCTTC.

This clonotype was detected only once. The V gene is TRBV20-1, the J gene TRBJ1-1; the D gene is possibly TRBD1 (5 bases). The V end was cut by 1 base, the J end by 0 bases, with 9 bases between. The germline CDR1 and CDR2 sequences are DFQATT and SNEGSKA (reference sequence). The CDR3 extends over 14 amino acids. CDR3: CSARAGVLNTEAFF. The CDR3 DNA reads TGCAGTGCTAGAGCGGGGGTCCTGAACACTGAAGCTTTCTTT.

This chain links TRBV27 with TRBJ2-3, with 8 bases matching TRBD2. Per germline, CDR1 MNHEY and CDR2 SMNVEV (reference sequence). Trimming took 4 bases from V and 3 from J; bases not matched to a gene: 3. This CDR3 spans 14 amino acids. The CDR3 region is CASSSASGTDTQYF. The CDR3 nucleotides are TGTGCCAGCAGTTCTGCTAGCGGGACAGATACGCAGTATTTT.

In this sample, this clonotype turned up a few times. The rearrangement joins TRBV5-5 to TRBJ1-1, with D possibly matching TRBD1 (6 bases). V was shortened by 0 bases and J by 8 bases, with 14 bases between the two germline ends. The CDR3 contains 14 residues. Germline loops: CDR1 SGHKS, CDR2 YYEKEE (reference sequence). CDR3: CASSLDPRGTEAFF. The CDR3 nucleotides are TGTGCCAGCAGCTTGGACCCGAGGGGGACGGAAGCTTTCTTT.

This sequence joins TRBV29-1 and TRBJ2-1; 7 bases fit TRBD2. The CDR3 runs to 11 residues. CDR1 and CDR2 (germline): SQVTM, ANQGSEA. The V and J ends lost 6 bases and 13 bases, in that order; junction bases with no gene match: 9. Here the CDR3 reads CSVVSGLEQFF. The CDR3 bases are TGCAGCGTGGTTAGTGGACTAGAACAGTTCTTC.

Worth noting for this clonotype: The junction departs from germline at one end; a sequencing error may be responsible. The chain recombines TRBV6-2 or TRBV6-3 with TRBJ2-1, with TRBD1 matching 8 bases. The DNA end favors TRBJ2-7, so the J call may be wrong. The germline V gene encodes CDR1 MNHEY and CDR2 SVGEGT. This CDR3 is built from 17 residues. The DNA for the CDR3 is TGTGTCAGCAGTACCCACCCCGGACAGGGCGGAGAGGACGAGCAGTACTTC. It specifies CVSSTHPGQGGEDEQYF.

A few counts support this clonotype. This chain connects TRBV5-1 to TRBJ2-3; 7 bases agree with TRBD1. The CDR3 is made up of 16 amino acids. Trimming cost V 3 bases and J 2 bases; bases outside gene matches: 9. CDR1 and CDR2 (germline): SGHRS, YFSETQ. The CDR3 region is CASSSPNRGYTDTQYF. DNA for the CDR3: TGCGCCAGCAGCTCGCCTAACAGGGGTTACACAGATACGCAGTATTTT.

This clonotype was found a few times. This rearrangement joins TRBV29-1 to TRBJ1-1; 7 positions agree with TRBD1. The CDR3 runs 13 residues. After removal of 5 bases from V and 0 bases from J, the junction contained 3 bases not matched to a gene. Germline lookup yields CDR1 SQVTM and CDR2 ANQGSEA. The CDR3 sequence is CSVTGQLNTEAFF. The CDR3 coding sequence is TGCAGCGTTACGGGACAGTTGAACACTGAAGCTTTCTTT.

The chain uses TRBV4-1 and TRBJ2-7, with 8 bases lining up with TRBD2. The J call may be incorrect, as the DNA end agrees better with TRBJ2-5. This CDR3 region has 15 residues. Per the germline V gene, CDR1 is MGHRA and CDR2 is YSYEKL. CDR3 residues: CASSQAGGPGETQYF. The CDR3 coding sequence is TGCGCCAGCAGCCAAGCGGGAGGGCCGGGTGAGACCCAGTACTTC.

J is TRBJ2-1 and V is TRBV29-1; D is perhaps TRBD1 (5 bases). From germline, CDR1 is SQVTM and CDR2 ANQGSEA. This CDR3 contains 13 residues. The V end was cut by 7 bases, the J end by 8 bases, with 18 bases between. CDR3 DNA: TGCAGCGCTAGAACAGGAAATGCGGATGAGCAGTTCTTC. Protein: CSARTGNADEQFF.

The chain is built from TRBV5-5 and TRBJ2-1, with D maybe TRBD2 (7 bases). Trimming removed 3 bases at V and 2 bases at J, with 15 bases between. The germline V gene has CDR1 SGHKS and CDR2 YYEKEE (reference sequence). The CDR3 extends over 16 amino acids. CDR3 sequence reads: CASSSPRGTTYNEQFF. Written as DNA, the CDR3 is TGTGCCAGCAGCTCCCCGCGGGGGACAACCTACAATGAGCAGTTCTTC.

This clonotype was observed a handful of times. In nucleotides, the CDR3 is TGCAGCGCCGGACTAGCGGGATTAATGAATGAGCAGTTCTTC. Translated: CSAGLAGLMNEQFF. This chain links TRBV29-1 with TRBJ2-1, with 12 bases identical to TRBD2. This CDR3 has 14 amino acids. J lost 7 bases, V lost 7 bases, and 8 bases had no gene match. Looked up from germline, CDR1 is SQVTM and CDR2 is ANQGSEA.

The gene calls are TRBV20-1 and TRBJ2-7, with a weak D call TRBD1 (5 bases). The CDR3 spans 12 residues. V lost 2 bases and J 4 bases, leaving 9 bases between the germline ends. Germline-derived CDR1 and CDR2 are DFQATT and SNEGSKA (reference sequence). CDR3 region: CSARNQGYEQYF. CDR3 nucleotide sequence: TGCAGTGCTAGAAACCAGGGATACGAGCAGTACTTC.

This clonotype was recorded only once. The V call is TRBV7-6, the J call TRBJ2-7, with a possible D match to TRBD1 (5 bases). Near its end, the DNA agrees better with TRBJ2-5, so the J call may be wrong. The CDR3 totals 13 residues. Germline loops: CDR1 SGHVS, CDR2 FNYEAQ. CDR3 sequence: CASSRDRWETQYF. CDR3 DNA sequence: TGTGCCAGTAGCCGAGACAGATGGGAGACCCAGTACTTC.

This clonotype was counted only a few times. The chain carries TRBV4-2 and TRBJ2-5; the match to TRBD2 covers 10 bases. Germline V CDR1 and CDR2: LGHNA, YNFKEQ. This CDR3 region has 17 residues. Trimming at V came to 0 bases and at J to 1 base, leaving 5 bases not matched to a gene. The CDR3 bases are TGTGCCAGCAGCCAAGATGTAGCGGGGGGCCCCCAAGAGACCCAGTACTTC. Its translation is CASSQDVAGGPQETQYF.

The chain couples TRBV29-1 to TRBJ2-1, with a possible D match to TRBD2 (6 bases). The J call may be faulty, since TRBJ2-7 better matches the DNA end. The CDR3 extends over 14 amino acids. CDR1 and CDR2 from the germline V gene are SQVTM and ANQGSEA. CDR3 sequence: CSVDREVSYNEQYF. The CDR3 nucleotides are TGCAGCGTTGACAGGGAGGTGTCCTACAATGAGCAGTACTTC.